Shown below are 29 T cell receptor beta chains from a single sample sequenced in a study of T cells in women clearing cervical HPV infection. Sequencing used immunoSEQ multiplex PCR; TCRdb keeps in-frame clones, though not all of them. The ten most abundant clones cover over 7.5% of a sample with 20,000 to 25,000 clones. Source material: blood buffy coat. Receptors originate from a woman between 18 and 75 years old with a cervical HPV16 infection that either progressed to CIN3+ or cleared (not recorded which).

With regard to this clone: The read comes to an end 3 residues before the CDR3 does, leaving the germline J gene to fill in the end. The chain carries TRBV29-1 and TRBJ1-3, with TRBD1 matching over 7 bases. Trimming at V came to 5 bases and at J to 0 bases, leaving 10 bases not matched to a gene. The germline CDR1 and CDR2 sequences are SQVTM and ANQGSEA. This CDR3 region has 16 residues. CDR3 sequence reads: CSVSGKGGFSGNTIYF. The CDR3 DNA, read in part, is TGCAGCGTTTCTGGAAAAGGGGGCTTCTCTGGAAACACC.

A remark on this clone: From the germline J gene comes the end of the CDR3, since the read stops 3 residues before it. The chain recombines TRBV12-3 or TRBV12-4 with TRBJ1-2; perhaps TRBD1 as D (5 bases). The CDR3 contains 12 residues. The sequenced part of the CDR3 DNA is TGTGCCAGCAGGGAGGGGTCTGGAGGC. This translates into CASREGSGG. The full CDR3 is CASREGSGGYTF.

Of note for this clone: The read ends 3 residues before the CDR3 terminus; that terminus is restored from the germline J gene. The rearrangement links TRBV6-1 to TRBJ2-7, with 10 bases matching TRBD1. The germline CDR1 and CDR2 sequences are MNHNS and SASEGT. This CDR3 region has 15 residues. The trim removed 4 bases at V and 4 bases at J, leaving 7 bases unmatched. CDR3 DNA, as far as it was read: TGTGCCAGCAGTGCCCGACAGGGGGCCATGTACGAG. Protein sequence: CASSARQGAMYE. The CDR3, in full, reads CASSARQGAMYEQYF.

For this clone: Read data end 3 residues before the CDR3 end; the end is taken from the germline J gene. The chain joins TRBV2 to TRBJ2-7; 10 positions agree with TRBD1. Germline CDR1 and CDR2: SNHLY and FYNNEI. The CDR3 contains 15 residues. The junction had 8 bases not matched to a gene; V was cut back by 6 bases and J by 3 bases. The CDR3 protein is CASRAAGTGDYEQYF. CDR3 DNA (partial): TGTGCCAGCAGAGCCGCCGGGACAGGGGACTACGAG.

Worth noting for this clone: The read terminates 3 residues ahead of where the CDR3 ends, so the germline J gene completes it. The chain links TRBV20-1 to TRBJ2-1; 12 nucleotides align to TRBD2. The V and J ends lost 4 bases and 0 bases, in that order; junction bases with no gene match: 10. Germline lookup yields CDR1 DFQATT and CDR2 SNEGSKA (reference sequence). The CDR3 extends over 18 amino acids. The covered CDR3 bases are TGCAGTGCTAAGACTAGCGGGGGCTCACTTAACTCCTACAATGAG. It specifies CSAKTSGGSLNSYNE. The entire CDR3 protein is CSAKTSGGSLNSYNEQFF.

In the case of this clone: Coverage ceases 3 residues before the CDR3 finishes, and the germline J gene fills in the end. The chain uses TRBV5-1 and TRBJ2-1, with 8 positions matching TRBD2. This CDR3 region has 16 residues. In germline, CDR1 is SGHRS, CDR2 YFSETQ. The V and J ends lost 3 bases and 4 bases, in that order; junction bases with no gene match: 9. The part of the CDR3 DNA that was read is TGCGCCAGCAGCTCCGAAGCGGGAGCCAATTACAATGAG. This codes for CASSSEAGANYNE. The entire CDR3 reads CASSSEAGANYNEQFF.

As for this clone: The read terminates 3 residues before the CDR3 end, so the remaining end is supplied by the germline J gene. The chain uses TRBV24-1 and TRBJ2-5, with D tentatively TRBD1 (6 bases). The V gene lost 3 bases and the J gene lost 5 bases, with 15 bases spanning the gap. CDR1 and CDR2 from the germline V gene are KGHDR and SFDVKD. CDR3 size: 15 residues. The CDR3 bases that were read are TGTGCCACCAGTGATGTACGACAGGCTGGGGAGACC. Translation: CATSDVRQAGET. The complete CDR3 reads CATSDVRQAGETQYF.

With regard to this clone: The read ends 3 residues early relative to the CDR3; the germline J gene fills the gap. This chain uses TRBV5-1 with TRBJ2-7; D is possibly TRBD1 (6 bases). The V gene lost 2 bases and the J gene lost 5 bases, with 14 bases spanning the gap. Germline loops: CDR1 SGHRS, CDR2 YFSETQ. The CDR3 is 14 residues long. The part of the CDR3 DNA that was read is TGCGCCAGCAGCTTACCAGGGGCGAGTAACGAG. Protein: CASSLPGASNE. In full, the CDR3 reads CASSLPGASNEQYF.

The CDR3 loop reads CASRLDRYNEQFF. The DNA read from the CDR3 is TGTGCCAGCAGATTAGACAGGTACAATGAG. The V gene is TRBV6-2 or TRBV6-3, the J gene TRBJ2-1, with D possibly being TRBD1 (6 bases). The read ends 3 residues before the CDR3 terminus; that terminus is restored from the germline J gene. V was pared by 6 bases and J by 4 bases, with 10 bases between. CDR1 and CDR2 from the germline V gene are MNHEY and SVGEGT. This CDR3 comprises 13 residues.

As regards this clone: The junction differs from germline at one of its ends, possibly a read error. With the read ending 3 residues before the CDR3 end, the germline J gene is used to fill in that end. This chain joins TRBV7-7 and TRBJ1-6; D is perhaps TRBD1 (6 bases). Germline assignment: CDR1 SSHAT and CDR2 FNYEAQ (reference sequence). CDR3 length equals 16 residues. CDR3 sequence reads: CASSLPGQEYNSPLHF. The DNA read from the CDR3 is TGTGCTAGCAGCTTACCGGGACAAGAATATAATTCACCC.

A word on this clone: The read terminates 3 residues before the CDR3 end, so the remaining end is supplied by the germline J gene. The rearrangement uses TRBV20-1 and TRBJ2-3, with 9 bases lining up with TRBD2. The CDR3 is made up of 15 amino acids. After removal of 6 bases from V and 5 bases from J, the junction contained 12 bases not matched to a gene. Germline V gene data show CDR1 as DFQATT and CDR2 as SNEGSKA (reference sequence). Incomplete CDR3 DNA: TGCAGTGCGCTAACTAGCGGGCGTAAAGAAGATACG. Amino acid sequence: CSALTSGRKEDT. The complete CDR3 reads CSALTSGRKEDTQYF.

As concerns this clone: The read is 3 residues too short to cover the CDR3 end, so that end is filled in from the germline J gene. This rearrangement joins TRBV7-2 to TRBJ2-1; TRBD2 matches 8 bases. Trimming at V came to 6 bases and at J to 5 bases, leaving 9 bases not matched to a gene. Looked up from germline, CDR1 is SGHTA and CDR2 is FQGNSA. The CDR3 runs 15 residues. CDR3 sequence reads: CASRRPGLENNEQFF. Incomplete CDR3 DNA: TGTGCCAGCAGGCGGCCGGGACTAGAAAACAATGAG.

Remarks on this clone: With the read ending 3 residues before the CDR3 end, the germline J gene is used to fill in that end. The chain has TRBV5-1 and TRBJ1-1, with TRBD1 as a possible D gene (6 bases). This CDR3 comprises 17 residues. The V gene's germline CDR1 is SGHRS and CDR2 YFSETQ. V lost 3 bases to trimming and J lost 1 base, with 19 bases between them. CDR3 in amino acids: CASSWTDRTNANTEAFF. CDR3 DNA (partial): TGCGCCAGCAGCTGGACGGACAGAACAAACGCGAACACTGAA.

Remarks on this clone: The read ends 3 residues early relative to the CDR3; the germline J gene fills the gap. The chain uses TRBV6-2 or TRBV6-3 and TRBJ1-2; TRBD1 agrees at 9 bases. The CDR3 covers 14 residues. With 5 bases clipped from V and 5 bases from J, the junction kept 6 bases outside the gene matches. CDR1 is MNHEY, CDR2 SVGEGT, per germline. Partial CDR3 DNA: TGTGCCAGCAGTGACCGGGACAGGGAATATGGC. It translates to CASSDRDREYG. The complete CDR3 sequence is CASSDRDREYGYTF.

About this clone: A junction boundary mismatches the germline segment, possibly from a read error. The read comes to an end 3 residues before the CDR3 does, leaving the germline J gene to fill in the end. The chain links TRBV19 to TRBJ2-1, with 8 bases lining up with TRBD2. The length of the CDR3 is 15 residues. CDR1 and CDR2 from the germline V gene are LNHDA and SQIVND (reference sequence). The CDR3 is CASTIGAGDFHEQFF. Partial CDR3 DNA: TGTGCCAGTACTATAGGAGCGGGAGACTTCCATGAG.

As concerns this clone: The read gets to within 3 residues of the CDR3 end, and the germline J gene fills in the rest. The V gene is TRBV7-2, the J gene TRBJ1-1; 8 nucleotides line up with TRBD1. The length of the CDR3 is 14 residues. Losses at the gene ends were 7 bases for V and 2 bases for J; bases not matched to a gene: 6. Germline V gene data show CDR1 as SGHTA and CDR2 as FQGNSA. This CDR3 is CASTRTGSNTEAFF. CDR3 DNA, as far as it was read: TGTGCCAGCACCAGGACAGGGAGCAACACTGAA.

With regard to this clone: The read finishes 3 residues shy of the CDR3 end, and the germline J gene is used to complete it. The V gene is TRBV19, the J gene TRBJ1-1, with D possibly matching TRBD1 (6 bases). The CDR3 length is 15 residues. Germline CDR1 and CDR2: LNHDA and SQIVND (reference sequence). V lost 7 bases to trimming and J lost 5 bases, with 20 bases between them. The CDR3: CASKGWTAPLTEAFF. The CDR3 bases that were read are TGTGCCAGTAAAGGTTGGACAGCCCCCCTGACTGAA.

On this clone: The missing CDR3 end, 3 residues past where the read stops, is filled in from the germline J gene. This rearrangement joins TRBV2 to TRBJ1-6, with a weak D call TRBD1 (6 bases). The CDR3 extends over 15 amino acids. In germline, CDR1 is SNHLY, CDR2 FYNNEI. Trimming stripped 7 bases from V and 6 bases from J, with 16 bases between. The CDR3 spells CASNSRDKGNSPLHF. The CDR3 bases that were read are TGTGCCAGCAACTCTCGGGACAAGGGTAATTCACCC.

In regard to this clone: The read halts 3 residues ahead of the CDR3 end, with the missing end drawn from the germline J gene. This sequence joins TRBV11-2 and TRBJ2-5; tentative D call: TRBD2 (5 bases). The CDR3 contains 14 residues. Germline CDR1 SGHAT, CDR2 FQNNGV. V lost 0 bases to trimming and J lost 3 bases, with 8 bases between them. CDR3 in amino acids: CASSLDSGEETQYF. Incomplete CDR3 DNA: TGTGCCAGCAGCTTAGACAGCGGTGAAGAGACC.

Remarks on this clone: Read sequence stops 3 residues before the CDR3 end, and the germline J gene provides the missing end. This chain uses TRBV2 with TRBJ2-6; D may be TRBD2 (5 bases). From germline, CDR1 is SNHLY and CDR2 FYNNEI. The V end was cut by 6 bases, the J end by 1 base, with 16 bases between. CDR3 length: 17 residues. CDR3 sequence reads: CASRPRLIPSGANVLTF. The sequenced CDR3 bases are TGTGCCAGCAGACCCAGACTAATCCCATCTGGGGCCAACGTC.

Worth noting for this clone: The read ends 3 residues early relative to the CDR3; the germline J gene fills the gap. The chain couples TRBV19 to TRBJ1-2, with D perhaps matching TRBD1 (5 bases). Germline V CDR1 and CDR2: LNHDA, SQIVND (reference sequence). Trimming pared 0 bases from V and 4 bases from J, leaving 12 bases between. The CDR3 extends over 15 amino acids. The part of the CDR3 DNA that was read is TGTGCCAGTAGTATAGATCCCGGCAGGGCCTATGGC. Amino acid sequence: CASSIDPGRAYG. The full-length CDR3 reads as CASSIDPGRAYGYTF.

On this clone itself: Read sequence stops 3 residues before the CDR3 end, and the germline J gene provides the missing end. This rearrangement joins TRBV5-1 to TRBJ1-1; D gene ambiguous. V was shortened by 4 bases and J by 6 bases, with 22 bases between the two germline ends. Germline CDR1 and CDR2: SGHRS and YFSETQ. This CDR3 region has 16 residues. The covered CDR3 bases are TGCGCCAGCAGCGCCCAAGGGTCGGGGTTTGGAGCTGAA. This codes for CASSAQGSGFGAE. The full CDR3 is CASSAQGSGFGAEAFF.

The covered CDR3 bases are TGTGCCAGCAGTGAAATAGGACTAGCGGGGGCCGACCGCACAGATACG. This sequence encodes CASSEIGLAGADRTDT. The whole CDR3 protein is CASSEIGLAGADRTDTQYF. This chain joins TRBV6-1 and TRBJ2-3; 13 nucleotides match TRBD2. The read ends 3 residues shy of where the CDR3 ends; the end is completed using the germline J gene. The CDR3 is 19 residues long. The V segment lost 2 bases and the J segment 1 base; nucleotides outside the gene matches: 9. Per the germline V gene, CDR1 is MNHNS and CDR2 is SASEGT.

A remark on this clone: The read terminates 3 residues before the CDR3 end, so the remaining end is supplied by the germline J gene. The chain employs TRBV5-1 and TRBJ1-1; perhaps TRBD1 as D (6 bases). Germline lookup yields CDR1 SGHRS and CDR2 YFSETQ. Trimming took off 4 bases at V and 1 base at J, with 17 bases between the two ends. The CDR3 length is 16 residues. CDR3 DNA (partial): TGCGCCAGCAGCCCCGGGGGGGGCTTGGGGAACACTGAA. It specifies CASSPGGGLGNTE. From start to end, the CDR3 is CASSPGGGLGNTEAFF.

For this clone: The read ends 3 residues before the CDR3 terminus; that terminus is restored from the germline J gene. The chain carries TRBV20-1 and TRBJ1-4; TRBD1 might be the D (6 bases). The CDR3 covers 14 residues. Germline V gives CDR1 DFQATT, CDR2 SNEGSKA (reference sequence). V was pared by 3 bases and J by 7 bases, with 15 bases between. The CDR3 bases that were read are TGCAGTGCTAGTCCAGGGGCCAGCGGTGAAAAA. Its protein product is CSASPGASGEK. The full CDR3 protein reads CSASPGASGEKLFF.

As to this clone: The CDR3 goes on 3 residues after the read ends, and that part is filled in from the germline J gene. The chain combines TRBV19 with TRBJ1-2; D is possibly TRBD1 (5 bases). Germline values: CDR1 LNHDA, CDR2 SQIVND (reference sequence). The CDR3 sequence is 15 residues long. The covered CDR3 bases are TGTGCCAGTAGTATGGGACTAGCGGGAGTCTACGAC. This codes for CASSMGLAGVYD. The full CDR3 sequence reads CASSMGLAGVYDYTF.

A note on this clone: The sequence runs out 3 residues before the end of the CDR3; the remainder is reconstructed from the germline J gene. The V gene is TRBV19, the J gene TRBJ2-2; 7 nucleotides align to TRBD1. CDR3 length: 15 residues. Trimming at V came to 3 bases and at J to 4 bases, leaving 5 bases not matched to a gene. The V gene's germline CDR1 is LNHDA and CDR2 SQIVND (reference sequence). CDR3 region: CASSMEDRRTGELFF. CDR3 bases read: TGTGCCAGTAGTATGGAGGACAGGCGCACCGGGGAG.

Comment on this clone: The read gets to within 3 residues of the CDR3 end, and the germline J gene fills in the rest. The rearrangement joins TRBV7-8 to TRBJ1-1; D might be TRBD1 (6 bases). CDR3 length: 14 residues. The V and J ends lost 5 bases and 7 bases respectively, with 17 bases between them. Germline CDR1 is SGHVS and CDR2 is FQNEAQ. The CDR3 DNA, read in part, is TGTGCCAGCAGCCCGATGGCAGGGGCAATTGAA. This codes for CASSPMAGAIE. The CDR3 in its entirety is CASSPMAGAIEAFF.

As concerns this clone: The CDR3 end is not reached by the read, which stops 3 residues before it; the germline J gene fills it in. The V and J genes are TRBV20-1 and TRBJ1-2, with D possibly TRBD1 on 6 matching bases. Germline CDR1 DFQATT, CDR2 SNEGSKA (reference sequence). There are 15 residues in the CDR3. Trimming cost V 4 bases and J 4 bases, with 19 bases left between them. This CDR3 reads CSATPMRGTFYGYTF. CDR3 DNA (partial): TGCAGTGCTACCCCTATGAGGGGGACCTTCTATGGC.